This is a list of T cell receptor beta chains from one sample in a study of blood T cells in healthy people across ages. One entry per CDR3 protein, called by TCRdb with MiXCR from the 5' RACE reads. The repertoire holds some 760,000 distinct CDR3 sequences, with more than 20% as singletons. These data were likewise used in another study, on T cells of mothers and their children.

The sequenced material came from blood. Receptors originate from a boy between 10 and 17 years old in good health. The CDR3 runs from the conserved cysteine through the conserved F or W. The order of the fields is clone size, V gene, J gene, CDR3 protein. Clone size is stated in some rows and not others, as once, few, many or a class when expanded.

>NA|TRBV24-1|TRBJ2-5
CATSASTGDQETQYF
>few|TRBV12-3/TRBV12-4|TRBJ2-7
CASSLMDRQYF
>NA|TRBV14|TRBJ2-1
CASSPLGSRGAHNEQFF
>NA|TRBV10-3|NA
CAIAQGGAYEQYF
>NA|TRBV2|TRBJ2-6
CASSVLAGGSGANVLTF
>NA|TRBV4-1|TRBJ1-2
CASSQDKDGGYGYTF
>few|TRBV29-1|TRBJ1-2
CSAYTGDLSYGYTF
>NA|TRBV7-2|TRBJ1-2
CASSLGAGLSGYTF
>NA|TRBV12-3/TRBV12-4|TRBJ2-3
CASSSVWDTQYF
>NA|TRBV7-9|TRBJ2-5
CASKMTPEQETQYF
>NA|TRBV19|TRBJ1-2
CASTPGTGNYGYTF
>few|TRBV6-1|TRBJ1-5
CASSDGVDAAGWQPQHF
>NA|TRBV24-1|TRBJ2-6
CATSPSGANVLTF
>few|TRBV11-1|TRBJ2-5
CASSSRWGQSYQETQYF
>few|TRBV9|TRBJ2-3
CASSVDGNGDTQYF
>few|TRBV9|TRBJ2-3
CASSVDGDTQYF
>NA|TRBV20-1|TRBJ1-1
CSAIGGNTEAFF
>NA|TRBV24-1|TRBJ2-1
CATSDWDRANNEQFF
>few|TRBV4-3|TRBJ2-1
CASSQEGRYNEQFF
>NA|TRBV27|NA
CASSLLPGLGSYEQYF
>NA|TRBV27|TRBJ2-4
CASSLYGDLGKNIQYF
>NA|TRBV7-8|TRBJ2-5
CASSGVDLQETQYF
>few|TRBV7-9|TRBJ1-1
CASSWTGEAFF
>NA|TRBV7-2|TRBJ2-4
CASSLTNIQYF
>NA|TRBV6-2/TRBV6-3|TRBJ2-2
CASSPDRPNTGELFF